This T cell receptor (beta chain) was obtained from a study of memory CD4+ T cells and cytomegalovirus serostatus (dated by TCRdb to between 2018 and 2020). Concerning the study at large: A total of roughly 35 healthy Belgian adults, of whom 9 were CMV seropositive and roughly 24 were CMV seronegative, were included in the cohort. To replicate a published TCR-based CMV serostatus classifier, the researchers sequenced the CD4+ memory TCRbeta repertoires of a Belgian cohort whose cytomegalovirus serostatus was known.

A FACSAria II was used to sort memory CD4+ T cells, defined as single viable CD3+CD4+CD8-CD45RO+ cells. CMV serostatus was assessed using a Roche Elecsys assay, by which serum IgG against CMV pp150, pp28, p38 and p52 was detected. Following thawing, total CD4+ T cells were enriched through positive selection using CD4 magnetic microbeads. The samples came from a different study that was designed specifically to examine the CD4+ T cell memory repertoire. Following standard operating procedures, peripheral blood mononuclear cells were isolated and cryopreserved, while serum was kept at -80 degrees C. Staining used CD3-PerCP (BW264/56), CD4-APC (RPA-T4), CD45RO-PE (UCHT1) and CD8-Pacific Orange (3B5) antibodies, with Sytox blue excluding non-viable cells. Genomic DNA was extracted from sorted cells with the Quick-DNA Microprep Kit. Amplification of TCRbeta DNA was done with the immunoSEQ hsTCRbeta kit, following the protocol from the manufacturer. TCRbeta libraries were sequenced on an Illumina MiSeq instrument. Processing in the source paper ran as follows. Following removal of out-of-frame sequences, 2 million to 2.5 million distinct TCRbeta sequences were retained, with an average of about 70,000 per individual. Each individual was scored according to the count of around 160 previously reported CMV-associated TCRbeta sequences and the total productive distinct TCRbeta count. A beta-binomial model was reimplemented in Python, and scikit-learn random forests with default parameters were trained on US cohort data. Classifier performance on the Belgian cohort was summarized as median AUC with percentile confidence intervals calculated over 10,000 bootstrap iterations. TCRdb re-hosts the immuneACCESS table, in-frame sequences only. Its copies lack some clones; in the studies checked, an unresolved V gene accounts for under half of them, and the cause for the rest is not known. Clone size and V and J calls were adopted from that table, with D and trimming inferred from the DNA. The sample table records fewer than 50,000 clones; 70% to 80% of these occur just once. The leading ten clones occupy 5% to 7.5% of the sample.

To note about this clone: Its antigen is currently not known. One base away there is no much larger clone; base qualities are not given.

The investigation overall reported the following: For CMV serostatus prediction, a median bootstrapped AUC of about 0.96 was reached with the original framework, and a median bootstrapped AUC of about 0.91 was reached with a US-trained random forest. Of 164 previously reported CMV-associated TCRbeta sequences, over 65 appeared in the CD4+ memory repertoires, each in one to five individuals. On the Belgian cohort, the classifier based on the original framework reached a median bootstrapped AUC of roughly 0.94, with a 95% CI of 0.76-1.00. Only CD4+CD45RO+ memory cells were sequenced, in contrast to the original study, which included naive and memory CD4+ and CD8+ populations. The results were interpreted as suggesting that the CMV-associated TCR signature is largely present in the CD4+ memory repertoire.

What was sequenced was memory CD4+ T cells from blood. This clonotype was sampled from an adult in good health and CMV-seronegative.

The bases read TGTGCCAGCAGCTTAGATACCCGACATGGCGAGCAGTACTTC. Its protein is CASSLDTRHGEQYF. This chain is built from TRBV11-2 and TRBJ2-7; the D gene lacks a confident call. Based on the germline V gene, the CDR1 and CDR2 sequences are SGHAT and FQNNGV. At the junction V is shortened by 0 bases and J by 6 bases, with 12 bases in between. The CDR3 has 14 amino acids, counting the end cysteine and phenylalanine. The DNA shown is the 42-base CDR3, in frame from base 1.